Below, 17 T cell receptor beta chains from the same sample are listed, as sequenced in a study of chronic HIV infection and antiretroviral therapy (dated by TCRdb to about 2015). The library was generated by 5' RACE. Instrument used: Illumina MiSeq. The raw public reads went through TCRdb reprocessing: fastp at Q25, MiXCR clone calling, in-frame beta chains kept. Rows with one shared CDR3 protein collapse into an entry with the most common genes and DNA. The sample profile shows 39,000 or so distinct CDR3 sequences; 7% to 10% of them were found once. Jointly, the top ten make up 2.9% of the sample. The specimen was peripheral blood. The receptor source for this set is an adult who had HIV and had not received antiretroviral therapy, or was an uninfected healthy control (not recorded which).

The chain has TRBV3-1 and TRBJ1-2; D may be TRBD1 (5 bases). V was shortened by 10 bases and J by 4 bases, with 19 bases between the two germline ends. Per germline, CDR1 LGHDT and CDR2 YNNKEL (reference sequence). The CDR3 contains 14 residues. CDR3 coding DNA: TGTGCCACTACAAGGGGACCTGACCTCTATGGCTACACCTTC. This encodes CATTRGPDLYGYTF.

This clonotype was detected ten times or more. The chain recombines TRBV28 with TRBJ2-7, with D maybe TRBD1 (5 bases). Trimming took off 2 bases at V and 1 base at J, with 9 bases between the two ends. The CDR3 has 14 residues. The germline V gene has CDR1 MDHEN and CDR2 SYDVKM. Written as DNA, the CDR3 is TGTGCCAGCAGTTTACGGACATTTTCCTACGAGCAGTACTTC. It yields the protein CASSLRTFSYEQYF.

This clonotype showed up many times. The V call is TRBV20-1, the J call TRBJ2-3, with D possibly matching TRBD2 (5 bases). CDR3 size: 14 residues. Germline CDR1 reads DFQATT; CDR2 reads SNEGSKA (reference sequence). Trimming pared 3 bases from V and 2 bases from J, leaving 12 bases between. CDR3: CSASKLGLTDTQYF. The CDR3 nucleotides are TGCAGTGCTAGCAAACTAGGCCTCACAGATACGCAGTATTTT.

This clonotype was seen at least ten times. This chain uses TRBV2 with TRBJ1-5; no firm D call. The CDR3 runs 13 residues. Germline CDR1 and CDR2: SNHLY and FYNNEI. Trimming pared 5 bases from V and 4 bases from J, leaving 9 bases between. The CDR3 nucleotides are TGTGCCAGCAGTCTGGACCTAAATCAGCCCCAGCATTTT. Translated: CASSLDLNQPQHF.

This clonotype occurred a few times. As DNA, the CDR3 is TGTGCCAGCAGTTACTCCCAGGGGGGAAATCAGCCCCAGCATTTT. Amino acid sequence: CASSYSQGGNQPQHF. The chain joins TRBV6-2 or TRBV6-3 to TRBJ1-5; 7 nucleotides agree with TRBD1. The CDR3 extends over 15 amino acids. Trimming took 0 bases from V and 4 from J; bases not matched to a gene: 3. CDR1 and CDR2 from the germline V gene are MNHEY and SVGEGT.

This clonotype appeared a single time. A read error is possible here, since a much larger clone lies one base away. The chain has TRBV7-7 and TRBJ2-3; TRBD1 aligns across 11 bases. The trim removed 1 base at V and 5 bases at J, leaving 2 bases unmatched. The CDR3 spans 15 residues. Germline-derived CDR1 and CDR2 are SSHAT and FNYEAQ (reference sequence). CDR3 bases: TGTGCCAGCAGCTTAGGGACAGGGGGCATAGATACGCAGTATTTT. Its protein product is CASSLGTGGIDTQYF.

This CDR3 reads CASSLVSENQPQHF. In DNA, the CDR3 is TGTGCCAGCAGCTTGGTATCGGAGAATCAGCCCCAGCATTTT. The gene calls are TRBV5-5 and TRBJ1-5; no definite D call. The CDR3 extends over 14 amino acids. Germline loops: CDR1 SGHKS, CDR2 YYEKEE (reference sequence). Between the trimmed V and J ends, which lost 0 bases and 4 bases, there was a span of 8 bases.

The chain joins TRBV5-1 to TRBJ2-3; D is unclear. This CDR3 comprises 14 residues. The ends were cut back, 5 bases at V and 0 bases at J, with 10 bases in the middle. Germline CDR1 SGHRS, CDR2 YFSETQ. The CDR3 DNA follows: TGCGCCAGCAGTTCCTATTCTAGCACAGATACGCAGTATTTT. Protein: CASSSYSSTDTQYF.

This clonotype was recorded many times. The V call is TRBV29-1, the J call TRBJ2-5; 12 nucleotides agree with TRBD2. This CDR3 contains 16 residues. Trimming at V came to 1 base and at J to 5 bases, leaving 8 bases not matched to a gene. Germline loops: CDR1 SQVTM, CDR2 ANQGSEA. This chain's CDR3 is CSVEGPTSGSLETQYF. The DNA for the CDR3 is TGCAGCGTTGAAGGTCCGACTAGCGGGAGCCTTGAGACCCAGTACTTC. Complete variable domain (other parts from reference TRBV29-1 and TRBJ2-5): SAVISQKPSRDICQRGTSLTIQCQVDSQVTMMFWYRQQPGQSLTLIATANQGSEATYESGFVIDKFPISRPNLTFSTLTVSNMSPEDSSIYLCSVEGPTSGSLETQYFGPGTRLLVL.

Only a few counts were recorded for this clonotype. The CDR3 here is CSTRQTDTQYF. The CDR3 coding sequence is TGCAGCACAAGACAGACAGATACGCAGTATTTT. This chain uses TRBV29-1 with TRBJ2-3, with a tentative D call TRBD1 (5 bases). Germline values: CDR1 SQVTM, CDR2 ANQGSEA. The CDR3 loop spans 11 amino acids. V was trimmed by 8 bases and J by 3 bases, leaving 9 bases between them.

This chain links TRBV2 with TRBJ2-1; D might be TRBD2 (6 bases). With 2 bases removed from V and 4 bases from J, the gap between germline ends came to 12 bases. This CDR3 contains 15 residues. The germline V gene encodes CDR1 SNHLY and CDR2 FYNNEI. The CDR3 DNA is TGTGCCAGCAGTGAAAGGATTGCGGGGTACAATGAGCAGTTCTTC. Translation: CASSERIAGYNEQFF.

This clonotype was observed a few times. This rearrangement joins TRBV7-6 to TRBJ2-7; possibly TRBD1 for D (7 bases). The CDR3 sequence is 16 residues long. Germline-derived CDR1 and CDR2 are SGHVS and FNYEAQ. V lost 5 bases and J 0 bases, leaving 17 bases between the germline ends. The CDR3, as DNA: TGTGCCAGCAGCCCTCCAGGGGGGTTTGACTCCTACGAGCAGTACTTC. It is translated as CASSPPGGFDSYEQYF.

This clonotype was picked up many times. The chain has TRBV11-3 and TRBJ2-5; TRBD1 matches 7 bases. Germline-derived CDR1 and CDR2 are SGHNT and YENEEA. The CDR3 is 15 amino acids. V dropped 4 bases and J dropped 4; count of bases not matched to a gene: 9. CDR3: CASSSSTGVGETQYF. CDR3 sequence (DNA): TGTGCCAGCAGCTCCTCTACAGGGGTTGGAGAGACCCAGTACTTC.

The chain employs TRBV27 and TRBJ2-1; D remains ambiguous. Germline loops: CDR1 MNHEY, CDR2 SMNVEV (reference sequence). The CDR3 is made up of 16 amino acids. V lost 6 bases and J lost 4, with 19 bases in between. The CDR3 spells CASRNSQVAFYNEQFF. In nucleotides, the CDR3 is TGTGCCAGCAGAAACTCGCAGGTGGCGTTTTACAATGAGCAGTTCTTC.

The chain carries TRBV25-1 and TRBJ1-1; TRBD1 matches 12 bases. The CDR3 consists of 15 residues. Germline CDR1 and CDR2: MGHDK and SYGVNS. Losses at the gene ends were 8 bases for V and 4 bases for J; bases not matched to a gene: 8. CDR3 residues: CASLGTGGSGTEAFF. DNA of the CDR3: TGTGCCAGCCTAGGGACAGGGGGCTCGGGCACTGAAGCTTTCTTT.

This chain uses TRBV29-1 with TRBJ1-1; D remains unclear. The germline V gene encodes CDR1 SQVTM and CDR2 ANQGSEA. The CDR3 has 12 residues. V was pared by 5 bases and J by 7 bases, with 14 bases between. CDR3 protein: CSVRGSPDEAFF. CDR3 coding DNA: TGCAGCGTTAGAGGCAGCCCAGATGAAGCTTTCTTT.

This clonotype was detected many times. V gene TRBV20-1 combines with J gene TRBJ2-1; D is unclear. The CDR3 totals 12 residues. Germline V gives CDR1 DFQATT, CDR2 SNEGSKA (reference sequence). Trimming left V 4 bases short and J 1 base short, with 5 bases between. The CDR3 DNA sequence: TGCAGTGCTATCTTTTCCTACAATGAGCAGTTCTTC. It is translated as CSAIFSYNEQFF.